The 6 T cell receptor beta chains reported below all come from one sample, sequenced in a study of response to subunit inactivated influenza vaccine. TCRdb itself ran the RT-PCR reads through MiXCR, one entry per CDR3 protein. This sample carries under 750,000 distinct CDR3 sequences, over 9.5% of them seen once, and the ten largest clones take 10%. The starting material was PBMCs from blood, obtained on the day of vaccination. These receptors all stem from a man between 50 and 59 years old who received an inactivated influenza vaccine.

This clonotype appeared many times. J is TRBJ2-7 and V is TRBV24-1, with TRBD2 matching 8 bases. The length of the CDR3 is 14 residues. CDR1 is KGHDR and CDR2 is SFDVKD in the germline V gene. Trimming removed 4 bases from V and 4 bases from J; junction bases left unmatched: 5. CDR3 DNA: TGTGCCACCAGTGACGGTAGCGGGGTATACGAGCAGTACTTC. It yields the protein CATSDGSGVYEQYF.

This clonotype has a count of ten or more. The chain has TRBV20-1 and TRBJ2-1; 9 bases match TRBD2. V shed 5 bases and J 4 bases; nucleotides not matched to a gene: 6. CDR3 length: 14 amino acids. Germline CDR1 DFQATT, CDR2 SNEGSKA (reference sequence). The DNA for the CDR3 is TGCAGTGCTGATAGCGGGAGAGAGTACAATGAGCAGTTCTTC. Translating gives CSADSGREYNEQFF.

This sequence joins TRBV20-1 and TRBJ2-1, with TRBD2 matching over 9 bases. CDR1 and CDR2 from the germline V gene are DFQATT and SNEGSKA (reference sequence). The CDR3 extends over 17 amino acids. V lost 3 bases, J lost 9 bases, and 18 bases stayed unmatched. DNA of the CDR3: TGCAGTGCTAGGGCTAGCGGGATCACCTACAGCGTGAGTGAGCAGTTCTTC. Translated, it gives CSARASGITYSVSEQFF.

This sequence joins TRBV4-3 and TRBJ2-4, with D perhaps matching TRBD1 (5 bases). The CDR3 sequence is 16 residues long. The V end lost 4 bases, the J end lost 0 bases, and 13 bases lay between the germline ends. From germline, CDR1 is LGHNA and CDR2 YSLEER. CDR3 sequence: CASSPTEGVAKNIQYF. DNA for the CDR3: TGCGCCAGCAGCCCGACGGAAGGGGTAGCCAAAAACATTCAGTACTTC.

This sequence joins TRBV6-1 and TRBJ1-2; TRBD1 matches 8 bases. The CDR3 has 13 amino acids. Germline CDR1 reads MNHNS; CDR2 reads SASEGT. Trimming took 6 bases from V and 5 from J; bases not matched to a gene: 5. In DNA form, the CDR3 reads TGTGCCAGCAGAGCCGGGACAGGATATGGCTACACCTTC. Amino acid sequence: CASRAGTGYGYTF.

This clonotype has more than one count but fewer than ten. The rearrangement links TRBV5-1 to TRBJ2-5; D is perhaps TRBD2 (5 bases). From germline, CDR1 is SGHRS and CDR2 YFSETQ. This CDR3 comprises 13 residues. V lost 2 bases to trimming and J lost 4 bases, with 9 bases between them. This CDR3 is CASSFPGSETQYF. CDR3 coding DNA: TGCGCCAGCAGCTTTCCGGGGTCAGAGACCCAGTACTTC.